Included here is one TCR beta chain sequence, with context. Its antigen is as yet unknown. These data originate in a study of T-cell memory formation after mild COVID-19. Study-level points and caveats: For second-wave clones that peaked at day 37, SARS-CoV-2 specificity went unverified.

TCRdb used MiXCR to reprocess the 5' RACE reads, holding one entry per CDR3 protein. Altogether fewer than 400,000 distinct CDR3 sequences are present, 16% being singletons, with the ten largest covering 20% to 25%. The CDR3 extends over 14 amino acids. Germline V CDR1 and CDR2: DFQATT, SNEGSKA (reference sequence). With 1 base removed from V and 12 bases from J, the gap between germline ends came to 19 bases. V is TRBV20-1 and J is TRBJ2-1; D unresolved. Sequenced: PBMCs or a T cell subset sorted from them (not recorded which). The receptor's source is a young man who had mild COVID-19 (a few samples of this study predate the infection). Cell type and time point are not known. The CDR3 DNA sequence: TGCAGTGCTAGAGGACAAATTAATAAATGGGGGCAGTTCTTC. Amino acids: CSARGQINKWGQFF.